This TCR beta chain was sequenced in a study of T cell responses to AZD1222 COVID-19 vaccine. For this clone: Its antigen is undetermined.

The method was immunoSEQ multiplex PCR; TCRdb's version includes in-frame clones alone and lacks a portion of them. The sample shows 100,000 to 120,000 clones, about 90% of them seen only once. Study outcomes and limitations: Repertoires were obtained solely post-peak T cell response. Spike-wide coverage was observed for vaccine-associated CD4 TCRs, with dominant responses at 160-218 and 743-854. Possibly, clonal diversity was underestimated; donors were largely white British and included more females.

The germline V and J ends were trimmed by 2 bases and 0 bases, with 10 bases remaining between them. Germline-derived CDR1 and CDR2 are SGHKS and YYEKEE (reference sequence). This CDR3 is 15 amino acids long. The sample was peripheral blood, taken on day 0 of AZD1222 vaccination. The clonotype comes from an adult in good health. The chain links TRBV5-5 to TRBJ2-3, with D hard to call. The CDR3 sequence: CASSFVRSSTDTQYF. For the CDR3, the DNA is TGTGCCAGCAGCTTTGTCAGGTCTAGCACAGATACGCAGTATTTT. The whole variable domain, filled in from reference TRBV5-5 and TRBJ2-3, reads DAGVTQSPTHLIKTRGQQVTLRCSPISGHKSVSWYQQVLGQGPQFIFQYYEKEERGRGNFPDRFSARQFPNYSSELNVNALLLGDSALYLCASSFVRSSTDTQYFGPGTRLTVL.